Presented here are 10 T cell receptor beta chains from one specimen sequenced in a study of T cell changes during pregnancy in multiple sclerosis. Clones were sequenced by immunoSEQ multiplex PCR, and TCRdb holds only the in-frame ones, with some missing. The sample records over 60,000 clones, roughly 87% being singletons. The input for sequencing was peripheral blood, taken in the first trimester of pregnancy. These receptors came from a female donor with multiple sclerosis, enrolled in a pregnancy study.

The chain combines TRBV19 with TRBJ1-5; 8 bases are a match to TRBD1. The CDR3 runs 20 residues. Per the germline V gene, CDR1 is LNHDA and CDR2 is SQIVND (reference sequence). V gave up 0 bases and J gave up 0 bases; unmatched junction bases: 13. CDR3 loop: CASSIDRGQGAPYSNQPQHF. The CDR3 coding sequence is TGTGCCAGTAGTATAGACCGAGGACAGGGTGCCCCATATAGCAATCAGCCCCAGCATTTT.

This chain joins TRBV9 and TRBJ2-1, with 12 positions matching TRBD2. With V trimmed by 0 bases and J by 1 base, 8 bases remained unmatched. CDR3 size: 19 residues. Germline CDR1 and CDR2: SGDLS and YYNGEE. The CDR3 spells CASSVGSSGRAPSYNEQFF. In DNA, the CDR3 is TGTGCCAGCAGCGTAGGGTCTAGCGGGAGGGCCCCATCCTACAATGAGCAGTTCTTC.

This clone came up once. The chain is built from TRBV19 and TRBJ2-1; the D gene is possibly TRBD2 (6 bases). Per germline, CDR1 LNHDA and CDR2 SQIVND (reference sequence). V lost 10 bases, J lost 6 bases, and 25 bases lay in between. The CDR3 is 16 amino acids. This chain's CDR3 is CATTSRGYGSGNEQFF. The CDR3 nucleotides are TGTGCCACTACTTCTCGGGGGTACGGGTCAGGCAATGAGCAGTTCTTC.

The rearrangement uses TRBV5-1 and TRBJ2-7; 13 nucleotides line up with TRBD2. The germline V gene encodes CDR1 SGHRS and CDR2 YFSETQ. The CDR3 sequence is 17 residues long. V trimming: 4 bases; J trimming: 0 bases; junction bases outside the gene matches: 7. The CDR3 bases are TGCGCCAGCAGCCCGGGACTAGCGGGGACCCACTCCTACGAGCAGTACTTC. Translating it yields CASSPGLAGTHSYEQYF.

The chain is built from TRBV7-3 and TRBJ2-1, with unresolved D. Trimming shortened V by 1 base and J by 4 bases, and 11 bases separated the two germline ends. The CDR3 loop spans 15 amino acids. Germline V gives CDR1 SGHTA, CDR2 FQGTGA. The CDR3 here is CASSLKSTRYNEQFF. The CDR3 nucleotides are TGTGCCAGCAGCTTAAAGAGCACCCGATACAATGAGCAGTTCTTC.

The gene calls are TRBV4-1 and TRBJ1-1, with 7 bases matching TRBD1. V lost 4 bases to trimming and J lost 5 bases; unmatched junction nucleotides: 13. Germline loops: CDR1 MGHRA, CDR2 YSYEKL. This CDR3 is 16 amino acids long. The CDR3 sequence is CASSLKEDRVRTEAFF. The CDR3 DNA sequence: TGCGCCAGCAGCCTAAAAGAAGACAGGGTGAGGACTGAAGCTTTCTTT.

The CDR3 loop is CASSTTQDNEQFF. CDR3 bases: TGCGCCAGCAGCACCACACAGGACAATGAGCAGTTCTTC. This chain connects TRBV5-1 to TRBJ2-1, with a weak D call TRBD1 (5 bases). CDR1 is SGHRS and CDR2 is YFSETQ in the germline V gene. Trimming shortened V by 4 bases and J by 5 bases, and 10 bases separated the two germline ends. This CDR3 comprises 13 residues.

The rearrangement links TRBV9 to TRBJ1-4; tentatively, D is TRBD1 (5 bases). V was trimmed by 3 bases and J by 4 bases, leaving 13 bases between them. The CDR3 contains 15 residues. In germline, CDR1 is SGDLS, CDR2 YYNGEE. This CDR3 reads CASSANGGYNEKLFF. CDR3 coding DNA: TGTGCCAGCAGCGCCAATGGGGGGTATAATGAAAAACTGTTTTTT.

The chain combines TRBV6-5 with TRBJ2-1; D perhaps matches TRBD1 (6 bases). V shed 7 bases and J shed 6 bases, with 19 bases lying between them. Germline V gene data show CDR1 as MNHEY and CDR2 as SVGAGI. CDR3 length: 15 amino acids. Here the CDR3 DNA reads TGTGCCAGCATGGGAACAGGGAAAGGCCTCAATGAGCAGTTCTTC. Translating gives CASMGTGKGLNEQFF.

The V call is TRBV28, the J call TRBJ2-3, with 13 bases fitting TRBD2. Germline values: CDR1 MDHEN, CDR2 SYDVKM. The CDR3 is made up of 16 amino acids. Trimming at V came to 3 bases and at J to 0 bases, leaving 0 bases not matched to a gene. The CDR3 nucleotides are TGTGCCAGCAGTTTGGGACTAGCGGGGAGCACAGATACGCAGTATTTT. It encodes CASSLGLAGSTDTQYF.